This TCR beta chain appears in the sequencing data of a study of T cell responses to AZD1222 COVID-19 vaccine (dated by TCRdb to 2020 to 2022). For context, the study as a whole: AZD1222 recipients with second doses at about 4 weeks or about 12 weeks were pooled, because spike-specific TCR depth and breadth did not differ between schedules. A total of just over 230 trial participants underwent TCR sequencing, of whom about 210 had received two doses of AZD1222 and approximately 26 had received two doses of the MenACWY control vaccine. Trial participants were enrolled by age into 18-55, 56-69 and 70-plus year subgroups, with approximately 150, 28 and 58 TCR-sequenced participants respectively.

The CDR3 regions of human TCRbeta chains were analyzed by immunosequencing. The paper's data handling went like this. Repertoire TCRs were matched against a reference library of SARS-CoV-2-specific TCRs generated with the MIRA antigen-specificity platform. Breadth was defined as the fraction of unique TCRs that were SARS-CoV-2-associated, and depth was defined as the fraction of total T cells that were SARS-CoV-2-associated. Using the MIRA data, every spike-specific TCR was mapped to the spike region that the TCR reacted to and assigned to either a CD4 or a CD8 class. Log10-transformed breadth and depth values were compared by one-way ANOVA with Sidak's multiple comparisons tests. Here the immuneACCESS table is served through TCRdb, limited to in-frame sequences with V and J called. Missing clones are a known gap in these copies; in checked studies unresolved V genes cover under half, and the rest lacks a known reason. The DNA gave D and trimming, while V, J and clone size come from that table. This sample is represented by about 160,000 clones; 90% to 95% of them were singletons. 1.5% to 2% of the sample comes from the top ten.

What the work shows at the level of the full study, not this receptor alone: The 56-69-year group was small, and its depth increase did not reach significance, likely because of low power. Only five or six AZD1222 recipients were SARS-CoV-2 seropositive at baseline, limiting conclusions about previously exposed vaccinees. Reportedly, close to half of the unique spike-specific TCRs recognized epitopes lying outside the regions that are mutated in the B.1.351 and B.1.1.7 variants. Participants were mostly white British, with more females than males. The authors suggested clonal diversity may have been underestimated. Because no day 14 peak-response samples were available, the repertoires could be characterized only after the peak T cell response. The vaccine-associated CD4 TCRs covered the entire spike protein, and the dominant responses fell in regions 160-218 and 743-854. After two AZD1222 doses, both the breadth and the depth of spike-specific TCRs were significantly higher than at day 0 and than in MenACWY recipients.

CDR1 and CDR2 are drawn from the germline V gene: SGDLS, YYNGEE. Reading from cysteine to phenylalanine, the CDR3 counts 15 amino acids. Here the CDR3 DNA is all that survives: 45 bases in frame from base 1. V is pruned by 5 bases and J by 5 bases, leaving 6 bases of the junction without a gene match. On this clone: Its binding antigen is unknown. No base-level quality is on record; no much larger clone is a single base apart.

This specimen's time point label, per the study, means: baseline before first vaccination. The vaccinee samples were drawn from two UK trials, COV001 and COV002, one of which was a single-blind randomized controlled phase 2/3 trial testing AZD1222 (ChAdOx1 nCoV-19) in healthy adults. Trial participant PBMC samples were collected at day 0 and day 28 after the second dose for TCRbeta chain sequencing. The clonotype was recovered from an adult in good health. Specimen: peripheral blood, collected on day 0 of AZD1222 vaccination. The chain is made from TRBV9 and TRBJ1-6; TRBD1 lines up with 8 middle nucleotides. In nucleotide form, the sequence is TGTGCCAGCAGACCAAGACAGGGGAATAATTCACCCCTCCACTTT. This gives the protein CASRPRQGNNSPLHF.